This T cell receptor beta chain was found in a study of response to subunit inactivated influenza vaccine. Findings of the study overall: There was a suggestion from the authors that each seasonal influenza vaccination recruits few new T cells.

MiXCR was run by TCRdb on the RT-PCR reads, yielding one entry per CDR3 protein. Among about 650,000 distinct CDR3 sequences listed, approximately 14% were seen once. This clonotype occurred many times. The antigen is not known. The germline V and J ends were trimmed by 6 bases and 7 bases, with 18 bases remaining between them. Germline V gives CDR1 LNHDA, CDR2 SQIVND (reference sequence). This CDR3 has 14 amino acids. The TCR comes from a man aged 45 to 65 who received an inactivated influenza vaccine. Sequencing used PBMCs from blood, obtained 11 to 12 days after vaccination. This sequence joins TRBV19 and TRBJ1-2, with unresolved D. In DNA form, the CDR3 reads TGTGCCAGTAGCGCCCACGGTTGGGCCCGTGGCTACACCTTC. Protein sequence: CASSAHGWARGYTF.